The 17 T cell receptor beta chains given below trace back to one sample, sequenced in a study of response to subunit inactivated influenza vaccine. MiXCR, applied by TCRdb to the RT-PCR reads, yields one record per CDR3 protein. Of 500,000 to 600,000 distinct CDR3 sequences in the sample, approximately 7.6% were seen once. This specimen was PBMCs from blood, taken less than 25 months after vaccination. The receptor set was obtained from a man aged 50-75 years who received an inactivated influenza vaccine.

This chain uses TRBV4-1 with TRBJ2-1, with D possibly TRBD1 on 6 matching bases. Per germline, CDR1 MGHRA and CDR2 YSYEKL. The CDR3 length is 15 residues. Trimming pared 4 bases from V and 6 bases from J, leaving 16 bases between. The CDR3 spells CASSRTGSIFNEQFF. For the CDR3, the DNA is TGCGCCAGCAGCCGAACAGGGTCTATTTTCAATGAGCAGTTCTTC.

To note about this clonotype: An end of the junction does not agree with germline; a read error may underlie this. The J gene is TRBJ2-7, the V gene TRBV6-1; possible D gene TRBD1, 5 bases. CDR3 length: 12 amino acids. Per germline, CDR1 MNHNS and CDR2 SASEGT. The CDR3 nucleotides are TGTGCCAGCAGCGAAGGGGCGGCCGAGCAGTACTTC. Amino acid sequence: CASSEGAAEQYF.

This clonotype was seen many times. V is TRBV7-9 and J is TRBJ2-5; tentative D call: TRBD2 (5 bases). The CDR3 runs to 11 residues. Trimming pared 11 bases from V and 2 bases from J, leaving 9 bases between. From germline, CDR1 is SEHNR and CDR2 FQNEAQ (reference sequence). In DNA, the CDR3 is TGTGCCGCACAGCGGCAAGAGACCCAGTACTTC. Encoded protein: CAAQRQETQYF.

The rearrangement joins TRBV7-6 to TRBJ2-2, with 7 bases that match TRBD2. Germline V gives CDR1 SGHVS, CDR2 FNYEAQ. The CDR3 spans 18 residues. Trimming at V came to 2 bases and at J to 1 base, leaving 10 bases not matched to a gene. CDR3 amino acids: CASSLRAGRAWNTGELFF. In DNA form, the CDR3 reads TGTGCCAGCAGCTTAAGGGCGGGGAGGGCGTGGAACACCGGGGAGCTGTTTTTT.

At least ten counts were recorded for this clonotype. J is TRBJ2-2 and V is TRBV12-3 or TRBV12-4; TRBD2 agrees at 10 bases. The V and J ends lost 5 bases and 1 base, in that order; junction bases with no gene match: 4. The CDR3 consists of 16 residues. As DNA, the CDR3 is TGTGCCAGCAGTCTTACTAGCGGGGTGAACACCGGGGAGCTGTTTTTT. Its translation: CASSLTSGVNTGELFF.

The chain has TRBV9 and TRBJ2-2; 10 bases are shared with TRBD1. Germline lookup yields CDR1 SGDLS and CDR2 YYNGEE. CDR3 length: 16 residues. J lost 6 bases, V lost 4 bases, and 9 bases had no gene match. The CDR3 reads CASSSRQGAVAGELFF. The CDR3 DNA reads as TGTGCCAGCAGCTCGCGACAGGGGGCTGTGGCCGGGGAGCTGTTTTTT.

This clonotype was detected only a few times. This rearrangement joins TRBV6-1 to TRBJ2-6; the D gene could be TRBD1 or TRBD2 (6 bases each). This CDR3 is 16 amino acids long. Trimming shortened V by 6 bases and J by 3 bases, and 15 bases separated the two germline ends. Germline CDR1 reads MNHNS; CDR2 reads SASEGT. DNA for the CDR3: TGTGCCAGCAGCAAAAGAAGGGGGGATGGGGCCAACGTCCTGACTTTC. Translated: CASSKRRGDGANVLTF.

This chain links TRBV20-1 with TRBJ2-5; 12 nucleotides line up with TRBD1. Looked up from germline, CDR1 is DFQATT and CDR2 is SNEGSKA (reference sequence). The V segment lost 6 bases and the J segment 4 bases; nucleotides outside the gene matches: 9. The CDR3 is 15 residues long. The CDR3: CSANPGQGARETQYF. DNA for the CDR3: TGCAGTGCGAATCCGGGACAGGGGGCCCGAGAGACCCAGTACTTC.

The CDR3, as DNA: TGTGCCAGTAGTCATCCGACAACTCCTTACGAGCAGTACTTC. Amino acids: CASSHPTTPYEQYF. The V and J genes are TRBV19 and TRBJ2-7; D remains unclear. This CDR3 spans 14 amino acids. The V end lost 5 bases, the J end lost 4 bases, and 15 bases lay between the germline ends. Germline lookup yields CDR1 LNHDA and CDR2 SQIVND (reference sequence).

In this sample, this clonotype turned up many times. The CDR3 protein is CASSPTGGTGDEKLFF. As DNA, the CDR3 is TGTGCCAGCTCACCCACCGGCGGGACAGGGGATGAAAAACTGTTTTTT. The V and J genes are TRBV18 and TRBJ1-4, with 10 bases lining up with TRBD1. With V trimmed by 3 bases and J by 6 bases, 7 bases remained unmatched. The germline V gene has CDR1 KGHSH and CDR2 LQKENI. The CDR3 is made up of 16 amino acids.

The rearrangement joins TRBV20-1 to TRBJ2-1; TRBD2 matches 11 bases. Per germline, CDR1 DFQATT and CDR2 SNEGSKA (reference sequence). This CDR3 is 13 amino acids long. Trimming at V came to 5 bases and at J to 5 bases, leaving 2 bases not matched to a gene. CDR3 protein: CSAFSGRDNEQFF. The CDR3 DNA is TGCAGTGCTTTTAGCGGGAGGGACAATGAGCAGTTCTTC.

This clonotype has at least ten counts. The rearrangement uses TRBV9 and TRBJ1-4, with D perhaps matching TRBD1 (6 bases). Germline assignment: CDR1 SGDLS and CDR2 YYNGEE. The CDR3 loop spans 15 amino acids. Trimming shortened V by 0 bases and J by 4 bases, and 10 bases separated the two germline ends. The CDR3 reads CASSVVGDNNEKLFF. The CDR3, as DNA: TGTGCCAGCAGCGTAGTGGGGGACAATAATGAAAAACTGTTTTTT.

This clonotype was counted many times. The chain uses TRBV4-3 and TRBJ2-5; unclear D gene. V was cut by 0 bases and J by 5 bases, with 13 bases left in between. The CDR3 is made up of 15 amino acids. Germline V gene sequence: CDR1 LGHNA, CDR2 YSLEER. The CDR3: CASSQDRASWETQYF. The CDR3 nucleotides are TGCGCCAGCAGCCAAGATAGGGCTAGTTGGGAGACCCAGTACTTC.

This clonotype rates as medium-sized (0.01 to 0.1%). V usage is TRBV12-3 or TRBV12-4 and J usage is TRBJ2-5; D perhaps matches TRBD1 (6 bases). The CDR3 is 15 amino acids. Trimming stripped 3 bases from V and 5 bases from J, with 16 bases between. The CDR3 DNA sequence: TGTGCCAGCAGTTTTGCGGTGGGCCAGGGGGAGACCCAGTACTTC. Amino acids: CASSFAVGQGETQYF.

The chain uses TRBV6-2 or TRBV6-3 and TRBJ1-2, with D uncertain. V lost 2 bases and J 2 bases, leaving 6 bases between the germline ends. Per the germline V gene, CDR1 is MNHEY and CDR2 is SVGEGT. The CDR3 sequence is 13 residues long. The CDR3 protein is CASSYDGNYGYTF. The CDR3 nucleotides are TGTGCCAGCAGTTACGATGGGAACTATGGCTACACCTTC.

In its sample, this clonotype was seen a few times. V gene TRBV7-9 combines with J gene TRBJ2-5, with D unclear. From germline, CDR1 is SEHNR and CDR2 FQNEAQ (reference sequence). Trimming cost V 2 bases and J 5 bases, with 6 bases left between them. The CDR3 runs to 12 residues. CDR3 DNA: TGTGCCAGCAGCTTAAACATGGAGACCCAGTACTTC. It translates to CASSLNMETQYF.

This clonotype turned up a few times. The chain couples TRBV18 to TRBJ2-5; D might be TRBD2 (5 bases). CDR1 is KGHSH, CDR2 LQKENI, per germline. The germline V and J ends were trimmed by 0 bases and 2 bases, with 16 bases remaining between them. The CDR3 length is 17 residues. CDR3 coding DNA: TGTGCCAGCTCACCACCTTGGATCACTAGTATACAAGAGACCCAGTACTTC. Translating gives CASSPPWITSIQETQYF.